These T cell receptor beta chains were read from a single sample in a study of CD8+CD57+ T cells in acquired aplastic anemia. From the reads, TCRdb called clonotypes with MiXCR, one entry per CDR3 protein. The sample contains approximately 190,000 distinct CDR3 sequences, 50% to 75% of which appear only once. The sequencing sample was made of sorted CD4+, CD8+, or CD8+CD57+ T cells (not recorded which) from PBMCs. Receptors originate from a human donor with severe aplastic anemia or a healthy control (not recorded which). Each CDR3 is given with its conserved first and last residue. The D gene is left open where the match is weak. Only some rows state a clone size, as once, few, many or a class for expanded clones.

TRBJ2-3	once	TRBV29-1	.	15	TGCAGCGTTGAAGGAGGACTCCCCGCACAAGATACGCAGTATTTT	CSVEGGLPAQDTQYF
TRBJ1-1	.	TRBV2	.	15	TGTGCCAGCAGTGATTCTCAATTGGAGAACACTGAAGCTTTCTTT	CASSDSQLENTEAFF
TRBJ2-5	.	TRBV2	.	15	TGTGCCAGCAGTTCCACTGGGATCCCCAAAGAGACCCAGTACTTC	CASSSTGIPKETQYF
TRBJ1-3	.	TRBV5-1	TRBD1	16	TGCGCCAGCAGCCTAAGCCGACAGGGCTCTGGAAACACCATATATTTT	CASSLSRQGSGNTIYF
TRBJ1-2	.	TRBV5-1	.	11	TGCGCCAGCAGCTTGGGGTGGGGCTACACCTTC	CASSLGWGYTF
TRBJ2-2	many	TRBV19	.	13	TGTGCCAGTATCGGCAGAATGGGCGGGGAGCTGTTTTTT	CASIGRMGGELFF
TRBJ2-1	.	TRBV29-1	TRBD2	14	TGCAGCGTTTCAAGACTAGCGGGGGTCAATGAGCAGTTCTTC	CSVSRLAGVNEQFF
TRBJ1-2	.	TRBV24-1	.	12	TGTGCCACCAGTGACCTCGTGGGAGGCTACACCTTC	CATSDLVGGYTF
TRBJ2-5	.	TRBV2	TRBD1	14	TGTGCCGGCAGTGAGACAGGGAAGGGAGAGACCCAGTACTTC	CAGSETGKGETQYF
TRBJ1-1	once	TRBV29-1	.	14	TGCAGCGTGAGGACTGTTATGTTGAACACTGAAGCTTTCTTT	CSVRTVMLNTEAFF
TRBJ1-6	once	TRBV19	.	12	TGTGCCAGTAGTATACCTCGTTCACCCCTCCACTTT	CASSIPRSPLHF
TRBJ1-5	.	TRBV19	.	13	TGTGCCACCGACAAGCGGGGAGAACAGCCCCAGCATTTT	CATDKRGEQPQHF
TRBJ2-7	few	TRBV19	.	14	TGTGCCAGCGCCGGGATCAACGCGGGCTACGAGCAGTACTTC	CASAGINAGYEQYF
TRBJ2-7	once	TRBV6-1	TRBD1	14	TGTGCCAGCCACCGGGACAGGAGCCGCTACGAGCAGTACTTC	CASHRDRSRYEQYF
TRBJ2-2	many	TRBV5-1	.	16	TGCGCCAGCACGACCTTTACCGGAAGACGGGCCGGGGAGCTGTTTTTT	CASTTFTGRRAGELFF
TRBJ2-5	.	TRBV2	TRBD1	15	TGTGCCAGCAGTGAGGGGGGACAGGGAGAAGAGACCCAGTACTTC	CASSEGGQGEETQYF
TRBJ1-1	.	TRBV2	TRBD1	16	TGTGCCAGCAGTGGCATACAGGGGGCGCAGGTCACTGAAGCTTTCTTT	CASSGIQGAQVTEAFF
TRBJ1-1	.	TRBV29-1	.	14	TGCAGCGCTGGGGGTAGGGAGGGGAGCACTGAAGCTTTCTTT	CSAGGREGSTEAFF
TRBJ2-1	.	TRBV7-9	TRBD1	15	TGTGCCAGCTCGATTGGGGACAGGCGACACAATGAGCAGTTCTTC	CASSIGDRRHNEQFF
TRBJ2-7	.	TRBV2	.	12	TGTGCCAGCAGGCCCAGCAAATACGAGCAGTACTTC	CASRPSKYEQYF
TRBJ1-6	.	TRBV20-1	.	15	TGCAGTGCTAGACCAACACAGGGAGTAGCGTCACCCCTCCACTTT	CSARPTQGVASPLHF
TRBJ2-3	.	TRBV9	TRBD2	16	TGTGCCAGCAGCGAAATGACTAGCGGGGGCACAGATACGCAGTATTTT	CASSEMTSGGTDTQYF
TRBJ2-7	many	TRBV20-1	.	15	TGCAGTGCTAGACCCACTAGTCACACCAACTACGAGCAGTACTTC	CSARPTSHTNYEQYF
TRBJ1-4	many	TRBV7-2	TRBD1	14	TGTGCCAGCAGCTCGGACAGGGGGCGAGAAAAACTGTTTTTT	CASSSDRGREKLFF
TRBJ1-2	.	TRBV20-1	.	11	TGCAGTGCTAGAGTCCCGGATGGCTACACCTTC	CSARVPDGYTF
TRBJ1-5	.	TRBV2	.	15	TGTGCCAGCAGTGAAGCAGGGGGAAGCAATCAGCCCCAGCATTTT	CASSEAGGSNQPQHF
TRBJ2-7	few	TRBV10-3	TRBD1	12	TGTGCCACGTTAGACAGGGCGTACGAGCAGTACTTC	CATLDRAYEQYF
TRBJ1-6	.	TRBV7-3	.	12	TGTGCCAGCAGCAGCGACAGCTCACCCCTCCACTTT	CASSSDSSPLHF